The subject of this entry is one TCR beta chain. These data come from a study of preoperative IRX-2 immunotherapy in early breast cancer. This CDR3 comprises 13 residues. Trimming shortened V by 5 bases and J by 4 bases, and 9 bases separated the two germline ends. The repertoire was sequenced with immunoSEQ multiplex PCR; TCRdb's copy has only in-frame clones and lacks some. The profile shows about 98,000 clones, just over 85% of them singletons. Treatment in this sample: preoperative locoregional IRX-2 cytokine immunotherapy. Patients received preoperative, locoregional IRX-2 cytokine immunotherapy in a phase Ib study.

The starting material was tumor tissue, obtained after IRX-2 immunotherapy. The chain combines TRBV7-1 with TRBJ1-5, with no clear D. TRBV7-1 is an ORF for which the function is uncertain. The clonotype was recovered from a human donor with breast cancer. The CDR3 DNA reads TGTGCCAGCAGCCAAGATATGAATCAGCCCCAGCATTTT. It translates to CASSQDMNQPQHF.